Each of the 18 T cell receptor beta chains below was sequenced from the same sample in a study of regulatory T cells in long-lasting Graves disease. TCR beta libraries were built with iRepertoire HTBI primers and Arm-PCR of CDR3 regions. From the multiplex PCR reads, TCRdb called clonotypes with MiXCR, one entry per CDR3 protein. The sample shows around 460,000 distinct CDR3 sequences, about 20% of them seen only once. Described time point: persistent/refractory GD, antithyroid drugs over 5 years with positive TRAb. The TCR library was prepared using RNA isolated from PBMCs. The sample in question was peripheral blood mononuclear cells (PBMCs), obtained when the disease was refractory, from a patient treated with antithyroid drugs. These receptors came from a female donor with Graves disease.

The table lists this clonotype with a few counts. DNA for the CDR3: TGTGCCAGCAGCTCGGCTGGGTGGGGTGAAAAACTGTTTTTT. This translates into CASSSAGWGEKLFF. The J gene is TRBJ1-4, the V gene TRBV5-4; D remains ambiguous. CDR3 size: 14 residues. Trimming left V 3 bases short and J 7 bases short, with 13 bases between. Germline assignment: CDR1 SGHNT and CDR2 YYREEE (reference sequence).

The chain employs TRBV20-1 and TRBJ2-1, with 7 bases identical to TRBD1. The germline CDR1 and CDR2 sequences are DFQATT and SNEGSKA (reference sequence). J was trimmed by 3 bases and V by 6 bases; bases with no gene match: 11. This CDR3 has 15 residues. CDR3 region: CSAPPPGQIYNEQFF. The CDR3 DNA reads as TGCAGTGCGCCACCCCCGGGACAGATCTACAATGAGCAGTTCTTC.

This clonotype was recorded many times. This chain links TRBV6-1 with TRBJ1-4; D gene unclear. The CDR3 is made up of 14 amino acids. The V and J ends lost 6 bases and 5 bases respectively, with 13 bases between them. Per the germline V gene, CDR1 is MNHNS and CDR2 is SASEGT. This CDR3 reads CASRDDGRNEKLFF. The CDR3, as DNA: TGTGCCAGCAGGGACGATGGACGAAATGAAAAACTGTTTTTT.

The chain employs TRBV7-9 and TRBJ1-5; D is ambiguous. Trimming pared 1 base from V and 5 bases from J, leaving 9 bases between. Germline CDR1 is SEHNR and CDR2 is FQNEAQ (reference sequence). This CDR3 is 14 amino acids long. CDR3 region: CASSLGADHQPQHF. CDR3 coding DNA: TGTGCCAGCAGCTTAGGGGCAGATCATCAGCCCCAGCATTTT. Based on the CDR3 plus reference TRBV7-9 and TRBJ1-5, the full variable domain is DTGVSQNPRHKITKRGQNVTFRCDPISEHNRLYWYRQTLGQGPEFLTYFQNEAQLEKSRLLSDRFSAERPKGSFSTLEIQRTEQGDSAMYLCASSLGADHQPQHFGDGTRLSIL.

Turning to this clonotype: A much larger clone lies a single base off, so this may be a read error. The V gene is TRBV11-2, the J gene TRBJ1-1; 8 positions match TRBD1. V lost 7 bases to trimming and J lost 5 bases; unmatched junction nucleotides: 12. The germline V gene encodes CDR1 SGHAT and CDR2 FQNNGV. There are 15 residues in the CDR3. The CDR3 DNA sequence: TGTGCCAGCAACGGGGCAACAGGGGGTTGGACTGAAGCTTTCTTT. It translates to CASNGATGGWTEAFF.

This clonotype was found many times. The V and J genes are TRBV10-3 and TRBJ2-5; D tentatively fits TRBD1 or TRBD2 (6 bases each). The germline V gene has CDR1 ENHRY and CDR2 SYGVKD. With 0 bases removed from V and 3 bases from J, the gap between germline ends came to 11 bases. The CDR3 sequence is 15 residues long. The CDR3 reads CAISESRGEKETQYF. CDR3 DNA: TGTGCCATCAGTGAGTCGAGGGGGGAAAAAGAGACCCAGTACTTC.

This clonotype was detected many times. V is TRBV7-2 and J is TRBJ1-1; no clear D. Germline loops: CDR1 SGHTA, CDR2 FQGNSA. The CDR3 runs 14 residues. V was trimmed by 1 base and J by 1 base, leaving 7 bases between them. The CDR3, as DNA: TGTGCCAGCAGCTTAGGGCAGTCGAACACTGAAGCTTTCTTT. This gives the protein CASSLGQSNTEAFF.

This clonotype was counted ten times or more. The V and J genes are TRBV28 and TRBJ1-6; D not certain. CDR3 size: 13 residues. Per germline, CDR1 MDHEN and CDR2 SYDVKM. Trimming removed 6 bases from V and 7 bases from J, with 10 bases in between. The CDR3 region is CASSSSENSPLHF. CDR3 nucleotide sequence: TGTGCCAGCAGCTCCAGCGAAAATTCACCCCTCCACTTT. Using reference TRBV28 and TRBJ1-6 for the parts outside the CDR3, the full variable domain is DVKVTQSSRYLVKRTGEKVFLECVQDMDHENMFWYRQDPGLGLRLIYFSYDVKMKEKGDIPEGYSVSREKKERFSLILESASTNQTSMYLCASSSSENSPLHFGNGTRLTVT.

This clonotype has just a few counts. The chain combines TRBV13 with TRBJ1-1; 7 bases are shared with TRBD1. This CDR3 region has 13 residues. CDR1 is PRHDT and CDR2 is FYEKMQ in the germline V gene (reference sequence). V was clipped by 5 bases and J by 5 bases; unmatched bases: 5. The CDR3 DNA follows: TGTGCCAGCAGCGACAGGGAAGGGACTGAAGCTTTCTTT. Protein product: CASSDREGTEAFF.

This clonotype was counted ten times or more. The V call is TRBV12-3 or TRBV12-4, the J call TRBJ2-2; D not resolved. Trimming took off 6 bases at V and 7 bases at J, with 6 bases between the two ends. The CDR3 is made up of 11 amino acids. The CDR3: CASRVVGELFF. CDR3 coding DNA: TGTGCCAGCAGGGTCGTCGGGGAGCTGTTTTTT.

In its sample, this clonotype was seen many times. The J gene is TRBJ2-7, the V gene TRBV11-3; the D is unclear. With 5 bases removed from V and 8 bases from J, the gap between germline ends came to 10 bases. The CDR3 is 11 amino acids. Germline V gives CDR1 SGHNT, CDR2 YENEEA. CDR3 nucleotides: TGTGCCAGCAGCCGCAGGAGCAAGCAGTACTTC. Protein sequence: CASSRRSKQYF.

V is TRBV7-2 and J is TRBJ1-1; D is unresolved. This CDR3 contains 15 residues. CDR1 is SGHTA, CDR2 FQGNSA, per germline. The V end was cut by 1 base, the J end by 8 bases, with 17 bases between. The CDR3 loop is CASSLGSLQGSEAFF. Here the CDR3 DNA reads TGTGCCAGCAGCTTAGGGTCACTCCAAGGGTCCGAAGCTTTCTTT.

This clonotype was observed many times. CDR3 coding DNA: TGTGCCAGCAGTCTACGGCAGGGGGATTCAGAGACCCAGTACTTC. Translation: CASSLRQGDSETQYF. The rearrangement joins TRBV28 to TRBJ2-5, with TRBD1 matching over 7 bases. CDR1 is MDHEN, CDR2 SYDVKM, per germline. J was trimmed by 4 bases and V by 5 bases; bases with no gene match: 10. This CDR3 region has 15 residues.

This clonotype was observed many times. The rearrangement links TRBV6-1 to TRBJ2-7, with 8 bases lining up with TRBD1. The V segment lost 5 bases and the J segment 2 bases; nucleotides outside the gene matches: 5. Germline CDR1 and CDR2: MNHNS and SASEGT. The CDR3 loop spans 14 amino acids. The CDR3 is CASSHRDRTYEQYF. The DNA of the CDR3 is TGTGCCAGCAGTCACCGGGACAGGACCTACGAGCAGTACTTC.

There are many counts of this clonotype. The chain employs TRBV7-2 and TRBJ2-7, with 9 positions matching TRBD1. Germline V gene sequence: CDR1 SGHTA, CDR2 FQGNSA. The CDR3 is made up of 16 amino acids. Trimming at V came to 3 bases and at J to 6 bases, leaving 12 bases not matched to a gene. The CDR3, as DNA: TGTGCCAGCAGCTTGCCCGGACAGGGGACAATTTGCGAGCAGTACTTC. This encodes CASSLPGQGTICEQYF.

The rearrangement joins TRBV6-1 to TRBJ2-7; 7 bases agree with TRBD1. The junction had 5 bases not matched to a gene; V was cut back by 6 bases and J by 0 bases. There are 14 residues in the CDR3. Germline V gene lookup returns CDR1 MNHNS and CDR2 SASEGT. The CDR3 DNA follows: TGTGCCAGCAGCCGGGACAGCCGCTCCTACGAGCAGTACTTC. Translation gives CASSRDSRSYEQYF.

This chain joins TRBV7-2 and TRBJ1-1; D is unclear. The V end lost 7 bases, the J end lost 4 bases, and 13 bases lay between the germline ends. CDR3 length: 13 residues. Germline V CDR1 and CDR2: SGHTA, FQGNSA. The CDR3 region has the DNA TGTGCCAGCACCGCCTTAATCCGCACTGAAGCTTTCTTT. It translates to CASTALIRTEAFF.

J is TRBJ2-5 and V is TRBV27, with unresolved D. The CDR3 totals 15 residues. V was trimmed by 6 bases and J by 9 bases, leaving 23 bases between them. The germline V gene has CDR1 MNHEY and CDR2 SMNVEV (reference sequence). Here the CDR3 DNA reads TGTGCCAGCAGCAAGGACGCATCCATAGGTATACCCCAGTACTTC. Protein product: CASSKDASIGIPQYF.